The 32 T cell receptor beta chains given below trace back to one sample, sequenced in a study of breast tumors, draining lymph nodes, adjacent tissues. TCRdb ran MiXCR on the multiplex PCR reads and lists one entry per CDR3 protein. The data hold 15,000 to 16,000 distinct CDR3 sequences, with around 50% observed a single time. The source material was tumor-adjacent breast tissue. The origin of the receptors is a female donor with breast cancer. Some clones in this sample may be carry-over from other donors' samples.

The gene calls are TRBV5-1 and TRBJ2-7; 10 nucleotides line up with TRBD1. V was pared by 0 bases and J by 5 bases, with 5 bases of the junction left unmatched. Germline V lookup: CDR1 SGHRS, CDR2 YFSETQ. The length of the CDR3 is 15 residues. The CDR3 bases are TGCGCCAGCAGCTTGGCGGGACAGGGGAAAAACGAGCAGTACTTC. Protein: CASSLAGQGKNEQYF.

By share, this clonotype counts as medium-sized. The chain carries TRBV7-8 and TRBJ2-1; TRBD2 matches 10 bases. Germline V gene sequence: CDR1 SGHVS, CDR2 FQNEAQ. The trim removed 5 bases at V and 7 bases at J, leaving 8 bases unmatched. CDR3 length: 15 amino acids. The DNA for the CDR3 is TGTGCCAGCAGCCCCCTAGCGGGAGTAGGTAATGAGCAGTTCTTC. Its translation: CASSPLAGVGNEQFF. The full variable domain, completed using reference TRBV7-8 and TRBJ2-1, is GAGVSQSPRYKVAKRGQDVALRCDPISGHVSLFWYQQALGQGPEFLTYFQNEAQLDKSGLPSDRFFAERPEGSVSTLKIQRTQQEDSAVYLCASSPLAGVGNEQFFGPGTRLTVL.

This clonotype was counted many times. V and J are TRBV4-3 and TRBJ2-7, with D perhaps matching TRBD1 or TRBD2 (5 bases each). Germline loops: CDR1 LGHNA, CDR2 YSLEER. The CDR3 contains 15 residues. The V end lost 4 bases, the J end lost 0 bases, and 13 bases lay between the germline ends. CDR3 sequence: CASSPAWGSSYEQYF. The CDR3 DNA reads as TGCGCCAGCAGCCCCGCGTGGGGGAGCTCCTACGAGCAGTACTTC.

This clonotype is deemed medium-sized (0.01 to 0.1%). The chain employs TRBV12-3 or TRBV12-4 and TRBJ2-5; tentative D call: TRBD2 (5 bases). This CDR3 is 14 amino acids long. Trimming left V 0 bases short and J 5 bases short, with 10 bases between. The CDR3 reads CASSLAGVMETQYF. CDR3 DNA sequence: TGTGCCAGCAGTTTAGCGGGAGTCATGGAGACCCAGTACTTC.

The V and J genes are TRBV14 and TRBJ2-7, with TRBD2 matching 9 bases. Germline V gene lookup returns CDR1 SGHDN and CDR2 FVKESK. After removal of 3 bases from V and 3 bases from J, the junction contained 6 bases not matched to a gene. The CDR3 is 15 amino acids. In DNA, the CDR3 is TGTGCCAGCAGCCAGTGGCTAGCGGGAATCTACGAGCAGTACTTC. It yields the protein CASSQWLAGIYEQYF.

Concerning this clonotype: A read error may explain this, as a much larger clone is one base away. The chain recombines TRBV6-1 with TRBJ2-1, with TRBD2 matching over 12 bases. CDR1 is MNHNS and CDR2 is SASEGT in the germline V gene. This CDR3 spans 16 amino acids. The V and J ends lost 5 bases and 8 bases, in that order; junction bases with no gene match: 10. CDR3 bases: TGTGCCAGCAGTCTCCCTAGCGGGAGGGCCCCGGATGAGCAGTTCTTC. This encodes CASSLPSGRAPDEQFF.

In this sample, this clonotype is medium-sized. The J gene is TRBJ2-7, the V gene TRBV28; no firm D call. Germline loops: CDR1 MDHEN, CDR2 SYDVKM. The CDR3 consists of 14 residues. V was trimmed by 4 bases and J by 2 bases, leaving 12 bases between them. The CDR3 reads CASSSQRIPYEQYF. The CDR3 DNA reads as TGTGCCAGCAGTTCACAGAGGATACCCTACGAGCAGTACTTC.

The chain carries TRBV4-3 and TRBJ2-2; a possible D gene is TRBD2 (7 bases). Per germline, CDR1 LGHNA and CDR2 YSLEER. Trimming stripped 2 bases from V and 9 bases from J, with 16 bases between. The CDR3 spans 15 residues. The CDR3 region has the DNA TGCGCCAGCAGCCAAATAAGGGGGGAGGGGAGGGAGCTGTTTTTT. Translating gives CASSQIRGEGRELFF.

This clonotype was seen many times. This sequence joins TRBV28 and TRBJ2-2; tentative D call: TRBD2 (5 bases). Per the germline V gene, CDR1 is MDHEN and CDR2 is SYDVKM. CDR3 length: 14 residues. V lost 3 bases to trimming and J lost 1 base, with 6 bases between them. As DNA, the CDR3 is TGTGCCAGCAGTTTGAGGGAGAACACCGGGGAGCTGTTTTTT. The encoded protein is CASSLRENTGELFF. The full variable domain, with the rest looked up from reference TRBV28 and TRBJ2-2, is DVKVTQSSRYLVKRTGEKVFLECVQDMDHENMFWYRQDPGLGLRLIYFSYDVKMKEKGDIPEGYSVSREKKERFSLILESASTNQTSMYLCASSLRENTGELFFGEGSRLTVL.

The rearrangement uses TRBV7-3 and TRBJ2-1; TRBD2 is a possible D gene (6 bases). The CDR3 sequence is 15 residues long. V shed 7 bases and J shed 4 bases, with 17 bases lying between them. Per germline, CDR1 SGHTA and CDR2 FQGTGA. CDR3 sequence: CASILGTQGYNEQFF. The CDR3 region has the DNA TGTGCCAGCATCCTCGGGACTCAGGGTTACAATGAGCAGTTCTTC.

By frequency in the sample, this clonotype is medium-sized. CDR3 bases: TGCAGTGCTAGCCGGGACAGGGGCTACGAGCAGTACTTC. It is translated as CSASRDRGYEQYF. V gene TRBV20-1 combines with J gene TRBJ2-7; the match to TRBD1 covers 10 bases. CDR3 length equals 13 residues. Germline V lookup: CDR1 DFQATT, CDR2 SNEGSKA (reference sequence). The V gene end was trimmed by 3 bases and the J gene end by 3 bases; junction bases not matched to a gene: 2.

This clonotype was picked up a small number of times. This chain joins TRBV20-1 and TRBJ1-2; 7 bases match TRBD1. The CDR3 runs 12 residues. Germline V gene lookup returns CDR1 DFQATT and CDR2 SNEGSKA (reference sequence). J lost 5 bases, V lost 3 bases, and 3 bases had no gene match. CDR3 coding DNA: TGCAGTGCTAGTCGGGACAGTTATGGCTACACCTTC. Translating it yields CSASRDSYGYTF.

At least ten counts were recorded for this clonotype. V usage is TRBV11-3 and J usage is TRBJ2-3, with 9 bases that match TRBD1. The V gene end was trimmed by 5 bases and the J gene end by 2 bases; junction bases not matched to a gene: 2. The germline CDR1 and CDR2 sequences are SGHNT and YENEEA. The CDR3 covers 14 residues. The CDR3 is CASSDRGFTDTQYF. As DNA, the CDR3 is TGTGCCAGCAGCGACAGGGGGTTCACAGATACGCAGTATTTT.

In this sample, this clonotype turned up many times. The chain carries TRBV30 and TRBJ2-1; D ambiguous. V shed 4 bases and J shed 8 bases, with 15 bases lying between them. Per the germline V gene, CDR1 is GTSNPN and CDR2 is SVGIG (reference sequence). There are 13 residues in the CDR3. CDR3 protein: CAWKPANLYEQFF. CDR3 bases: TGTGCCTGGAAGCCGGCAAACTTATATGAGCAGTTCTTC.

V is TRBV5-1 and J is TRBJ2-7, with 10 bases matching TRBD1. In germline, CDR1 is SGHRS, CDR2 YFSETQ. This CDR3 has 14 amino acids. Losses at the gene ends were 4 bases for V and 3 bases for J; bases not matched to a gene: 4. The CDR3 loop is CASSLGQGLYEQYF. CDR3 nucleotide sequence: TGCGCCAGCAGCCTGGGACAGGGGCTCTACGAGCAGTACTTC.

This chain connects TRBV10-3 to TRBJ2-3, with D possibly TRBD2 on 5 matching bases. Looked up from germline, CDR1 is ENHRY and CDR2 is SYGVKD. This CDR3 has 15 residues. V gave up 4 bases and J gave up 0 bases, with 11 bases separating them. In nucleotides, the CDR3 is TGTGCCATCAGTGCATCTCGGGATAGCACAGATACGCAGTATTTT. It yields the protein CAISASRDSTDTQYF.

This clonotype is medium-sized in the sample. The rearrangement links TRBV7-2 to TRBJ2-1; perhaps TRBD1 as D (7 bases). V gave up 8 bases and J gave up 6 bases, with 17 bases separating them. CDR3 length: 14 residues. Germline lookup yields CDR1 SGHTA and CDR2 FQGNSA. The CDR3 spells CASARQGGGNEQFF. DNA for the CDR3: TGTGCCAGCGCAAGGCAGGGGGGCGGCAATGAGCAGTTCTTC. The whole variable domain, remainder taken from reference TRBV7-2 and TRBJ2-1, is GAGVSQSPSNKVTEKGKDVELRCDPISGHTALYWYRQSLGQGLEFLIYFQGNSAPDKSGLPSDRFSAERTGGSVSTLTIQRTQQEDSAVYLCASARQGGGNEQFFGPGTRLTVL.

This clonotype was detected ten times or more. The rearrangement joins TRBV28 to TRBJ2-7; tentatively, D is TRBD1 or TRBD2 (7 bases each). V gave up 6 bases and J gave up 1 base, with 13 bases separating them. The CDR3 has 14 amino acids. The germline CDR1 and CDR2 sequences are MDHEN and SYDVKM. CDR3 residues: CASSMQGGSYEQYF. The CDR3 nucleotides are TGTGCCAGCAGCATGCAGGGGGGGTCCTACGAGCAGTACTTC.

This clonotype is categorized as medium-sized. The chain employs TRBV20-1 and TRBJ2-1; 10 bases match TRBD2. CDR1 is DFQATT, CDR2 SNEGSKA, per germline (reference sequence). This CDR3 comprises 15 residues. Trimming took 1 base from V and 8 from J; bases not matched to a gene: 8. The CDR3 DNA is TGCAGTGCTAGAGCCGTAAGCGGGAGGGCTGATGAGCAGTTCTTC. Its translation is CSARAVSGRADEQFF.

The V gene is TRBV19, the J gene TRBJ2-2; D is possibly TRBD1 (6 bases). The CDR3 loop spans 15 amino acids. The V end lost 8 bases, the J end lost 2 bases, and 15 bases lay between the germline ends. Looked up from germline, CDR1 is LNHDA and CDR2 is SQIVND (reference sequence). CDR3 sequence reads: CASRDTVINTGELFF. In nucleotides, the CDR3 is TGTGCCAGTCGGGACACGGTGATTAACACCGGGGAGCTGTTTTTT.

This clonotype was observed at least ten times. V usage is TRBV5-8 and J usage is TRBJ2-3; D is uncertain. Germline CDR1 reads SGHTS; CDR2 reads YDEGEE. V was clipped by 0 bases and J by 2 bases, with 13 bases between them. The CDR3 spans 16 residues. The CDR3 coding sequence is TGTGCCAGCAGCTTGGTCACTACCCCGGACACAGATACGCAGTATTTT. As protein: CASSLVTTPDTDTQYF.

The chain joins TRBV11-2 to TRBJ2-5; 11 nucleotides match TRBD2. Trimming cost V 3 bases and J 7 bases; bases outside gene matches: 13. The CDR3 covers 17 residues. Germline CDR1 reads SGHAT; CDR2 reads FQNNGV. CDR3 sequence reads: CASSFAGTSGGSGTQYF. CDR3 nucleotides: TGTGCCAGCAGCTTCGCCGGGACTAGCGGAGGGAGTGGGACCCAGTACTTC.

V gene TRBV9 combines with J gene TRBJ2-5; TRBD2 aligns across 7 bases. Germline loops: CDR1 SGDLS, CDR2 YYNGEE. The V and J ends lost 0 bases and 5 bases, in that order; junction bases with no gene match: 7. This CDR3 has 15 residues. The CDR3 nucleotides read TGTGCCAGCAGCGTAGGCCGCGGGAGAGGTGAGACCCAGTACTTC. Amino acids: CASSVGRGRGETQYF.

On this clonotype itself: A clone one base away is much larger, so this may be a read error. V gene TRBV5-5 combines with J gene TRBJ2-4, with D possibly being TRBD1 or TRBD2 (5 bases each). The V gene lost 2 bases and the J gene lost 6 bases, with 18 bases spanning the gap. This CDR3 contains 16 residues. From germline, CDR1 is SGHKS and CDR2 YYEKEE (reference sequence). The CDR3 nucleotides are TGTGCCAGCAGCTTTCGAGGGGTCGCCAAGGCAAACATTCAGTACTTC. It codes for CASSFRGVAKANIQYF.

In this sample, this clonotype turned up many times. Written as DNA, the CDR3 is TGCAGTGCTAGAGCAGGTCCTTGGGGGAGGGTGAACACTGAAGCTTTCTTT. It encodes CSARAGPWGRVNTEAFF. The chain is built from TRBV20-1 and TRBJ1-1, with D possibly TRBD1 on 5 matching bases. CDR1 is DFQATT, CDR2 SNEGSKA, per germline (reference sequence). The CDR3 extends over 17 amino acids. Trimming left V 1 base short and J 0 bases short, with 18 bases between.

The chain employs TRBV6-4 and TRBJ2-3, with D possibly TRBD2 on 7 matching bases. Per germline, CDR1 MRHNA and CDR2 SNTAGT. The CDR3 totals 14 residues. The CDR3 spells CTHREAGQTDTQYF. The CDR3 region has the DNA TGTACCCACCGGGAGGCGGGACAAACAGATACGCAGTATTTT.

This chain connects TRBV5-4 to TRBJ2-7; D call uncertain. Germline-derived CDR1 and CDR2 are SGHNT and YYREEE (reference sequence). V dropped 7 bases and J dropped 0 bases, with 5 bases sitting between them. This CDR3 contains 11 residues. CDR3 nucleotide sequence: TGTGCCAGCCTTAGCTCCTACGAGCAGTACTTC. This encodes CASLSSYEQYF.

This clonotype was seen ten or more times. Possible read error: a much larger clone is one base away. The CDR3 reads CASSLVRATYNEQFF. The CDR3 region has the DNA TGTGCCAGCAGCTTGGTCCGGGCAACCTACAATGAGCAGTTCTTC. This chain uses TRBV5-5 with TRBJ2-1; D uncertain. This CDR3 is 15 amino acids long. The V gene's germline CDR1 is SGHKS and CDR2 YYEKEE (reference sequence). V lost 0 bases and J 2 bases, leaving 9 bases between the germline ends.

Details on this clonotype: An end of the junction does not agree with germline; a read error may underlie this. The CDR3 region is CASSGSVGEQYF. The CDR3 DNA follows: TGTGCTAGCAGTGGTTCTGTAGGCGAGCAGTACTTC. The V call is TRBV2, the J call TRBJ2-7; D is unclear. The germline V gene encodes CDR1 SNHLY and CDR2 FYNNEI. This CDR3 is built from 12 residues.

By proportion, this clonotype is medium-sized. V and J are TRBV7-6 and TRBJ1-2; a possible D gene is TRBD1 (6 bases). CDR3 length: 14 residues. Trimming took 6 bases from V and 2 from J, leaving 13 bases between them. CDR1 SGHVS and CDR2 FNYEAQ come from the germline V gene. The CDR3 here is CASRARTDNYGYTF. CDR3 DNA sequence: TGTGCCAGCAGAGCTAGGACAGACAACTATGGCTACACCTTC.

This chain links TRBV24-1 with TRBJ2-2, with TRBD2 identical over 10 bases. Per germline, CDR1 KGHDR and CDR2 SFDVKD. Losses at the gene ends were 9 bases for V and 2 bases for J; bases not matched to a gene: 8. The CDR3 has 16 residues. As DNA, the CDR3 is TGTGCCACCTCGGGGTTAGCGGGAGGAAACACCGGGGAGCTGTTTTTT. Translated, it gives CATSGLAGGNTGELFF.

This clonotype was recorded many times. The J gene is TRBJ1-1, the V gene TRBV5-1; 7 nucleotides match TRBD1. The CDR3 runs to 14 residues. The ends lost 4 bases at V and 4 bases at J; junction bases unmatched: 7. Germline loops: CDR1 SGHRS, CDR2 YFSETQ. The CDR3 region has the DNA TGCGCCAGCAGCCCGGATCCAGGGGGCACTGAAGCTTTCTTT. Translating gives CASSPDPGGTEAFF.